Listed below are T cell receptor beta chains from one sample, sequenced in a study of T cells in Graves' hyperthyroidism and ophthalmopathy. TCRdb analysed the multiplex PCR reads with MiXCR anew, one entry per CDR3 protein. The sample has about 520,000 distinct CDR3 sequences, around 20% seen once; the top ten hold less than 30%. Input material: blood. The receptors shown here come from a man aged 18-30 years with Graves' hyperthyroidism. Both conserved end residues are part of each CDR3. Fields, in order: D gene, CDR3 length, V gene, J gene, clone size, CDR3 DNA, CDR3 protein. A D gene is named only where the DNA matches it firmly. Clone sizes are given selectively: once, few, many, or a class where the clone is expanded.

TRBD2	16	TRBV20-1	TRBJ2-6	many	TGCAGTGGACTAGCGGGGGGGCTGTATGGGGCCAACGTCCTGACTTTC	CSGLAGGLYGANVLTF
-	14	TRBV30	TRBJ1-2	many	TGTGCCTGGAGTGTACCACCCTCAAGGGGTGGCTACACCTTC	CAWSVPPSRGGYTF
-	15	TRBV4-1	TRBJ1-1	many	TGCGCCAGCAGCCTCAACCCCCAGGGGCTCACTGAAGCTTTCTTT	CASSLNPQGLTEAFF
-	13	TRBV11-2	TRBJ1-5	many	TGTGCCAGCAGGGGCATAGTGGGGGAGCCCCAGCATTTT	CASRGIVGEPQHF
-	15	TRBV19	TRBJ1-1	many	TGTGCCAGTAGTCCAGAGGACGGTTCGGACACTGAAGCTTTCTTT	CASSPEDGSDTEAFF
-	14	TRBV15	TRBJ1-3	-	TGTGCCACCAGCTACCAGGGGCTCGGAAACACCATATATTTT	CATSYQGLGNTIYF
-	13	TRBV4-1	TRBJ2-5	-	TGCGCCAGCAGTCCCGACCCCTGGGAGACCCAGTACTTC	CASSPDPWETQYF
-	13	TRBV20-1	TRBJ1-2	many	TGCAGTGCCCCGGCAGGGGTAGTTAGTGGCTACACCTTC	CSAPAGVVSGYTF
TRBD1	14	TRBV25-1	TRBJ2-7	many	TGTGCCAGCAGGAGCGGGACAGGGGTAGCCGAGCAGTACTTC	CASRSGTGVAEQYF
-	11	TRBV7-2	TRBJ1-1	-	TGTGCCAGCAGCTCAGTGGGCCGCCAAGTATTT	CASSSVGRQVF
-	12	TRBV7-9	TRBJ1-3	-	TGTGCCAGCAGAGGACAGGGAAACACCATATATTTT	CASRGQGNTIYF
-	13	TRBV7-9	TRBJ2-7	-	TGTGGCAGCAGGTCCATTGGTGGGACCGAGCAGTACTTC	CGSRSIGGTEQYF
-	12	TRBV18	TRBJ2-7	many	TGTGCCAGCAGTCCGAGCTCCTACGAGCAGTACTTC	CASSPSSYEQYF
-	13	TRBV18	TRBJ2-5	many	TGTGCCAGCTCACCACAGTCCCAAGAGACCCAGTACTTC	CASSPQSQETQYF
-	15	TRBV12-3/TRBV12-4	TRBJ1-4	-	TGTGCCAGCACTAGGGTCACAGATCCAAATGAAAAACTGTTTTTT	CASTRVTDPNEKLFF
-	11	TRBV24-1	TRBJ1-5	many	TGTGCCACCAGTGAAAATCAGCCCCAGCATTTT	CATSENQPQHF
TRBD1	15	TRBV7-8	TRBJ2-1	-	TGTGCCAGCAGCCCAATGGGACAGTTCCTCATGGAGCAGTTCTTC	CASSPMGQFLMEQFF
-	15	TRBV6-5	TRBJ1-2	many	TGTGCCAGCAGTTACTCGGGGGGCGCCAAATATGGCTACACCTTC	CASSYSGGAKYGYTF
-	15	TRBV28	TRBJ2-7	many	TGTGCCAGCAGTCCCTCCTCGACAGCGCCCTACGAGCAGTACTTC	CASSPSSTAPYEQYF
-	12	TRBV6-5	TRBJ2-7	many	TGTGCCAGCAGAGCTGGTGGGGACGAGCAGTACTTC	CASRAGGDEQYF
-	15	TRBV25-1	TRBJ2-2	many	TGTGCCAGCAGTGCGAAAGGGGTGAACACCGGGGAGCTGTTTTTT	CASSAKGVNTGELFF
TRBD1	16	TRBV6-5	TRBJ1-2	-	TGTGCCAGCAGTTACAGAGCGGGACAGCCTAACTATGGCTACACCTTC	CASSYRAGQPNYGYTF
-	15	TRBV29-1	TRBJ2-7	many	TGCAGCGTTGAAGATAGGCGGACGGCCAACTACGAGCAGTACTTC	CSVEDRRTANYEQYF
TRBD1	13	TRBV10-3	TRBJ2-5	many	TGTGCCATCAGTGTCCGGGACAGGGAGACCCAGTACTTC	CAISVRDRETQYF
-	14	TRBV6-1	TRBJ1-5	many	TGTGCCAGCAGTGAGGGGACGGACTCAGGTCCCCAGCATTTT	CASSEGTDSGPQHF
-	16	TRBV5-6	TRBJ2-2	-	TGTGCCAGCAGCTTGGGCAGCCTTAAGGTCACCGGGGAGCTGTTTTTT	CASSLGSLKVTGELFF
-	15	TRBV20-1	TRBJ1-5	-	TGCAGTGCTAGAGATTCTTTTAATAGCAATCAGCCCGAGCATTTT	CSARDSFNSNQPEHF
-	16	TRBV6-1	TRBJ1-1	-	TGTGCCAGCAGTGGCCCGCCGGGGGCGGTAGCCACTGAAGCTTTCTTT	CASSGPPGAVATEAFF
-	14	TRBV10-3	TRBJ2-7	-	TGTGCCATCAGTGTAGGGGGACCTGACTACGAGCAGTACTTC	CAISVGGPDYEQYF
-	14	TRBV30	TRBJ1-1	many	TGTGCCTGGAGTACCACCACCCTGGGTACTGAAGCTTTCTTT	CAWSTTTLGTEAFF
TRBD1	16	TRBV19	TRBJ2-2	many	TGTGCCAGTAGTATGGGGACAGCTGGGAACACCGGGGAGCTGTTTTTT	CASSMGTAGNTGELFF
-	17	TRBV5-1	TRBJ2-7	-	TGCGCCAGCGGCCCATCATGGAGGAGGGGGAGCTCCTACGAGCAGTACTTC	CASGPSWRRGSSYEQYF
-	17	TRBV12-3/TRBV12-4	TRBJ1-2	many	-	CASSLRSVGRGAYGCTF
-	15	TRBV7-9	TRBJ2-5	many	TGTGCCAGCAGCTTAGGGCAGGGTAATGCAGAGACCCAGTACTTC	CASSLGQGNAETQYF
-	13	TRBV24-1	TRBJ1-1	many	TGTGCCATCAGTGATTCAGGTTACGGTGGAGCTTTCTTT	CAISDSGYGGAFF
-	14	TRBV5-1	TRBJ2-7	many	TGCGCCAGCAGCTTGAGCCCAGACGACTACGAGCAGTACTTC	CASSLSPDDYEQYF
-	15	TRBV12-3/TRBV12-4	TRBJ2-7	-	TGTGCCAGCAGTACCGCCTCGCAGTACTTCGACGATCAGTACTTC	CASSTASQYFDDQYF
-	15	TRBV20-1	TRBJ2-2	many	TGCAGTGCCCGCCAAGGTTTCGCGAACACCGGGGAGCTGTTTTTT	CSARQGFANTGELFF
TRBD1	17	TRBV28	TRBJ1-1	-	TGTGCCAGCAGTTTAGGGACAGGGGCCTTCGTTTTAACTGAAGCTTTCTTT	CASSLGTGAFVLTEAFF
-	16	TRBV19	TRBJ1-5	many	TGTGCCAGTAGTAGAGAGACCGAGGGTTACAATCAGCCCCAGCATTTT	CASSRETEGYNQPQHF
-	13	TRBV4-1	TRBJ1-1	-	TGCGCCAGCAGCCAACCCGGGACATTTGAAGCTTTCTTT	CASSQPGTFEAFF
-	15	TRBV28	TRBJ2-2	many	TGTGCCAGCAGTTTATTCTTTACGAACACCGGGGAGCTGTTTTTT	CASSLFFTNTGELFF
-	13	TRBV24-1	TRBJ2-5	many	TGTGCCACCAGTGGTAGCCTCTTCGGGACCCAGTACTTC	CATSGSLFGTQYF
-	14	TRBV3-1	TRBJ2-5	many	TGTGCCAGCAGCCTACGGGACAACCTGGAGACCCAGTACTTC	CASSLRDNLETQYF
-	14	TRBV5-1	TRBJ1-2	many	TGCGCCAGCAGCTTGGCTGTGCAGGGCCATGGCTACACCTTC	CASSLAVQGHGYTF
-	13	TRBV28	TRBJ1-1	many	TGTGCCAGCGCCGACCGGGCCGCGGGGGCCTGGAAATTT	CASADRAAGAWKF
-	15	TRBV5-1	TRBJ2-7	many	TGCGCCAGCAGCTTCGGGCTAGAGCTCTCCTACGAGCAGTACTTC	CASSFGLELSYEQYF
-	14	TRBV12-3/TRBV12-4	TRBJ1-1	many	TGTGCCAGCAGGCTATCCGGGACATCTACTGAAGCTTTCTTT	CASRLSGTSTEAFF
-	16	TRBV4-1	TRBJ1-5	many	TGCGCCAGCAGCGCGCCTCCGGCCCTTAGCAATCAGCCCCAGCATTTT	CASSAPPALSNQPQHF